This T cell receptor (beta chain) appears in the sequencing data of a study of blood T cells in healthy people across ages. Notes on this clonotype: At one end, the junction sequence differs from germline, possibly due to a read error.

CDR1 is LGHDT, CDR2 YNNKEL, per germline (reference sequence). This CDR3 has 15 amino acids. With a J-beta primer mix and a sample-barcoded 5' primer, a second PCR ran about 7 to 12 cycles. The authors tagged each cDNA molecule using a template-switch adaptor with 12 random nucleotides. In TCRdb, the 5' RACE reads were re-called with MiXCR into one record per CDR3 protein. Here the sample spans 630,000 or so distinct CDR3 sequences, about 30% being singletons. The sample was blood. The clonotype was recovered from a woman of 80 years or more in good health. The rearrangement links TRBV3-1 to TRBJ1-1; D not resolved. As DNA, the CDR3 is TGTACCAGCAGCCAAGATGGCGGCGCGGGGACTGAAGCTTTCTTT. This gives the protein CTSSQDGGAGTEAFF.